The 18 T cell receptor beta chains given below trace back to one sample, sequenced in a study of CD8 T cells in ankylosing spondylitis. These TCRs' antigens remain unknown. TCRdb passed the 5' RACE reads through MiXCR, listing each CDR3 protein once. The repertoire holds about 540,000 distinct CDR3 sequences, with roughly an eighth as singletons. Study conclusions and caveats: What appeared characteristic of ankylosing spondylitis blood was a TCR beta motif of seven to nine highly homologous variants.

The sample was blood, either unsorted or a sorted T cell fraction (not recorded which). The source is a male donor with ankylosing spondylitis.

This clonotype was found many times. V usage is TRBV3-1 and J usage is TRBJ2-2; possibly TRBD1 or TRBD2 for D (6 bases each). The germline V gene encodes CDR1 LGHDT and CDR2 YNNKEL (reference sequence). The CDR3 spans 16 residues. V was pared by 0 bases and J by 5 bases, with 13 bases between. This CDR3 is CASSQEAGGMTGELFF. The CDR3 DNA reads as TGTGCCAGCAGCCAAGAAGCCGGGGGCATGACCGGGGAGCTGTTTTTT.

This chain connects TRBV24-1 to TRBJ2-1, with TRBD2 identical over 7 bases. The trim removed 5 bases at V and 4 bases at J, leaving 13 bases unmatched. Germline V CDR1 and CDR2: KGHDR, SFDVKD. The CDR3 contains 17 residues. CDR3 in amino acids: CATSGPGLQAEYNEQFF. The CDR3 nucleotides read TGTGCCACCAGTGGTCCGGGACTACAGGCCGAGTACAATGAGCAGTTCTTC.

This clonotype has more than one count but fewer than ten. The chain couples TRBV29-1 to TRBJ1-1; D call uncertain. The CDR3 length is 13 residues. Germline CDR1 is SQVTM and CDR2 is ANQGSEA. Trimming left V 6 bases short and J 0 bases short, with 11 bases between. CDR3 sequence (DNA): TGCAGCGTGAACGGGATGCTGAACACTGAAGCTTTCTTT. Its translation: CSVNGMLNTEAFF.

A few counts support this clonotype. The rearrangement joins TRBV5-1 to TRBJ2-1; D could derive from TRBD1 or TRBD2 (7 bases each). The CDR3 is 16 residues long. V dropped 4 bases and J dropped 8 bases, with 22 bases sitting between them. Germline CDR1 and CDR2: SGHRS and YFSETQ. The CDR3 sequence is CASSGASGGGAYEQFF. DNA for the CDR3: TGCGCCAGCAGCGGAGCTAGCGGAGGGGGCGCCTATGAGCAGTTCTTC.

V usage is TRBV4-2 and J usage is TRBJ1-5; D may be TRBD1 (6 bases). There are 16 residues in the CDR3. V lost 3 bases, J lost 2 bases, and 14 bases lay in between. The germline V gene encodes CDR1 LGHNA and CDR2 YNFKEQ. The CDR3: CASSHFMTGGNQPQHF. CDR3 DNA: TGTGCCAGCAGCCACTTCATGACAGGTGGCAATCAGCCCCAGCATTTT.

This clonotype was picked up many times. The rearrangement links TRBV20-1 to TRBJ1-2, with D possibly being TRBD1 (6 bases). Trimming stripped 0 bases from V and 8 bases from J, with 13 bases between. Germline lookup yields CDR1 DFQATT and CDR2 SNEGSKA (reference sequence). This CDR3 spans 13 amino acids. This CDR3 reads CSARDPRQDGYTF. The CDR3 DNA reads TGCAGTGCTAGAGATCCCCGACAGGACGGCTACACCTTC.

This clonotype was counted ten times or more. The rearrangement uses TRBV7-9 and TRBJ2-1; perhaps TRBD2 as D (7 bases). V was trimmed by 8 bases and J by 4 bases, leaving 15 bases between them. This CDR3 is 14 amino acids long. The V gene's germline CDR1 is SEHNR and CDR2 FQNEAQ (reference sequence). The DNA of the CDR3 is TGTGCCAGCTCGCCTAGCGGACAGTACAATGAGCAGTTCTTC. Translation gives CASSPSGQYNEQFF.

This clonotype was counted between two and nine times. The rearrangement links TRBV6-6 to TRBJ2-7; D gene unclear. The germline CDR1 and CDR2 sequences are MNHNY and SVGAGI (reference sequence). There are 13 residues in the CDR3. Deletions cut 0 bases from V and 4 bases from J, with 7 bases between. CDR3 in DNA: TGTGCCAGCAGTTACTCCGATGCTTACGAGCAGTACGTC. Translated, it gives CASSYSDAYEQYV.

This clonotype occurred a few times. The chain has TRBV6-1 and TRBJ1-5; no clear D gene. The CDR3 is made up of 15 amino acids. The germline CDR1 and CDR2 sequences are MNHNS and SASEGT. V was pared by 8 bases and J by 2 bases, with 16 bases between. Written as DNA, the CDR3 is TGTGCCAGCGGCCCGGGATCTGGACGCAATCAGCCCCAGCATTTT. Encoded protein: CASGPGSGRNQPQHF.

The gene calls are TRBV15 and TRBJ2-1, with 7 bases that match TRBD2. From germline, CDR1 is LNHNV and CDR2 YYDKDF (reference sequence). After removal of 9 bases from V and 6 bases from J, the junction contained 11 bases not matched to a gene. The CDR3 loop spans 14 amino acids. The CDR3 region is CATVMAGEANEQFF. Here the CDR3 DNA reads TGTGCCACGGTGATGGCGGGAGAGGCCAATGAGCAGTTCTTC.

The CDR3 coding sequence is TGTGCCAGCAGTGCCAGGGGTGTAGGCACCATATATTTT. This sequence encodes CASSARGVGTIYF. The chain carries TRBV25-1 and TRBJ1-3; TRBD1 might be the D (6 bases). V was clipped by 4 bases and J by 9 bases, with 13 bases between them. CDR1 and CDR2 from the germline V gene are MGHDK and SYGVNS. The CDR3 has 13 amino acids.

This clonotype showed up just a few times. This chain uses TRBV3-1 with TRBJ1-2; D is uncertain. CDR1 is LGHDT and CDR2 is YNNKEL in the germline V gene (reference sequence). The CDR3 covers 13 residues. Trimming cost V 0 bases and J 4 bases, with 6 bases left between them. The CDR3 sequence: CASSQERPYGYTF. Here the CDR3 DNA reads TGTGCCAGCAGCCAAGAGAGACCCTATGGCTACACCTTC.

The chain links TRBV7-9 to TRBJ1-4, with 8 bases fitting TRBD1. CDR3 length equals 15 residues. Trimming removed 5 bases from V and 3 bases from J; junction bases left unmatched: 5. The germline V gene encodes CDR1 SEHNR and CDR2 FQNEAQ (reference sequence). CDR3 nucleotides: TGTGCCAGCAGCCCCCGGACAGGGTCTAATGAAAAACTGTTTTTT. Its translation: CASSPRTGSNEKLFF.

The chain is built from TRBV10-3 and TRBJ2-2; 7 bases match TRBD2. Germline CDR1 reads ENHRY; CDR2 reads SYGVKD. This CDR3 contains 16 residues. The V and J ends lost 5 bases and 6 bases, in that order; junction bases with no gene match: 12. CDR3 amino acids: CAISPEAGAWAGELFF. CDR3 bases: TGTGCCATCAGTCCGGAGGCGGGAGCTTGGGCCGGGGAGCTGTTTTTT.

This clonotype was detected only a few times. The rearrangement joins TRBV3-1 to TRBJ1-1; unclear D gene. Germline-derived CDR1 and CDR2 are LGHDT and YNNKEL (reference sequence). The CDR3 is 13 residues long. Trimming removed 3 bases at V and 4 bases at J, with 9 bases between. CDR3 nucleotides: TGTGCCAGCAGCCAGGGGTCGAGCACTGAAGCTTTCTTT. Protein product: CASSQGSSTEAFF.

V gene TRBV24-1 combines with J gene TRBJ2-3; D remains ambiguous. The CDR3 consists of 15 residues. CDR1 is KGHDR, CDR2 SFDVKD, per germline. Trimming pared 0 bases from V and 2 bases from J, leaving 8 bases between. The CDR3 nucleotides are TGTGCCACCAGTGATTTGAATAGGGACACAGATACGCAGTATTTT. Its translation is CATSDLNRDTDTQYF.

Only a few counts were recorded for this clonotype. V usage is TRBV7-2 and J usage is TRBJ2-3; tentative D call: TRBD2 (5 bases). Trimming left V 0 bases short and J 2 bases short, with 15 bases between. This CDR3 has 17 residues. CDR1 is SGHTA and CDR2 is FQGNSA in the germline V gene. This chain's CDR3 is CASSLALGMRSTDTQYF. The CDR3 region has the DNA TGTGCCAGCAGCTTAGCCCTCGGGATGAGGTCCACAGATACGCAGTATTTT.

The V call is TRBV5-1, the J call TRBJ2-1; D is possibly TRBD1 (7 bases). Germline V gene data show CDR1 as SGHRS and CDR2 as YFSETQ. The ends were cut back, 5 bases at V and 8 bases at J, with 20 bases in the middle. CDR3 size: 15 residues. The CDR3, as DNA: TGCGCCAGCAGTCTGGGACAGACTCGCGGGGATGAGCAGTTCTTC. Translating it yields CASSLGQTRGDEQFF.